What follows are 5 T cell receptor beta chains derived from one specimen sequenced in a study of patients and donors after allogeneic stem cell transplantation. TCRdb called the RT-PCR reads again in MiXCR, with one record for every CDR3 protein. Here the sample spans tens of thousands of distinct CDR3 sequences, just under 5% being singletons. Specimen: blood, either unsorted or a sorted T cell fraction (not recorded which). The receptors come from a human donor who was either an allogeneic HSCT recipient or a stem cell or donor lymphocyte infusion donor (not recorded which). It is not recorded whose cells these are; they may come from a transplant donor.

This clonotype was seen ten or more times. V gene TRBV12-5 combines with J gene TRBJ2-1; 10 bases align to TRBD2. The length of the CDR3 is 16 residues. V was pared by 1 base and J by 4 bases, with 4 bases of the junction left unmatched. From germline, CDR1 is LGHNT and CDR2 FRNRAP. As DNA, the CDR3 is TGTGCTAGTGGTTTGGGAGCGGGAGGGCGTTACAATGAGCAGTTCTTC. It is translated as CASGLGAGGRYNEQFF.

This clonotype was seen ten or more times. V usage is TRBV5-1 and J usage is TRBJ2-1, with 8 bases lining up with TRBD2. V lost 3 bases and J lost 4; bases outside the gene matches: 3. The CDR3 spans 14 residues. CDR1 SGHRS and CDR2 YFSETQ come from the germline V gene. The CDR3 loop is CASSSGLAYNEQFF. CDR3 nucleotide sequence: TGCGCCAGCAGCTCCGGACTAGCTTACAATGAGCAGTTCTTC.

This clonotype was detected only a few times. The chain joins TRBV28 to TRBJ1-2; the match to TRBD1 covers 8 bases. The CDR3 covers 15 residues. CDR1 is MDHEN, CDR2 SYDVKM, per germline. The J segment lost 7 bases and the V segment lost 5 bases, leaving 12 bases of the junction unmatched. CDR3 bases: TGTGCCAGCAGTCTGACGACAGGGGTTGGCGGTGGCTACACCTTC. Protein sequence: CASSLTTGVGGGYTF.

This clonotype occurred many times. V usage is TRBV10-3 and J usage is TRBJ1-1; 7 bases align to TRBD1. Germline CDR1 reads ENHRY; CDR2 reads SYGVKD. The CDR3 has 15 amino acids. Trimming took 0 bases from V and 1 from J; bases not matched to a gene: 2. CDR3 sequence reads: CAISESPGGNTEAFF. CDR3 nucleotide sequence: TGTGCCATCAGTGAGTCACCAGGGGGGAACACTGAAGCTTTCTTT.

This clonotype was detected only a few times. The chain recombines TRBV6-2 or TRBV6-3 with TRBJ2-7, with D uncertain. V gave up 0 bases and J gave up 5 bases, with 14 bases separating them. Germline V lookup: CDR1 MNHEY, CDR2 SVGEGT. The CDR3 runs to 15 residues. The CDR3 bases are TGTGCCAGCAGTTACTCGAATCGGGTCGGGCACGAGCAGTACTTC. Protein product: CASSYSNRVGHEQYF.